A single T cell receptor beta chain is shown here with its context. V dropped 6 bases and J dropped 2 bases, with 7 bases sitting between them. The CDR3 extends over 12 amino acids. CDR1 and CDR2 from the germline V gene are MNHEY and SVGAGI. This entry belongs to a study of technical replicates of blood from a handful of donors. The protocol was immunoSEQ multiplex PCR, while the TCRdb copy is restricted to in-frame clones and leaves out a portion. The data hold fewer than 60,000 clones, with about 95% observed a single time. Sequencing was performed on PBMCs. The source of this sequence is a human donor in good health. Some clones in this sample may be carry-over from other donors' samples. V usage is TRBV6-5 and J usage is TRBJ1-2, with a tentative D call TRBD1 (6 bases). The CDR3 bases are TGTGCCAGCAGACAGGGCAACTATGGCTACACCTTC. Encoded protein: CASRQGNYGYTF.